A selection of T cell receptor beta chains follows, all from one sample in a study of OX40 agonist ivuxolimab in advanced cancers. Repertoires were generated with immunoSEQ multiplex PCR, while TCRdb's copy carries only in-frame clones and drops some. The data contain tens of thousands of clones, around 84% of them singletons. The source material was CD4+ or CD8+ T cells sorted from blood, sampled in a trial of the OX40 agonist ivuxolimab. These receptors were collected from an adult with an advanced solid tumor such as melanoma, head and neck, liver or kidney cancer. Each CDR3 is given with its conserved first and last residue. The D gene is left open where the match is weak. Expanded clones get a size class; other rows say once, few or many, or leave the size out.

V,size,length,J,D,DNA,CDR3
TRBV30,-,13,TRBJ2-3,-,TGTGCCTGGAAAATGGCGCACACAGATACGCAGTATTTT,CAWKMAHTDTQYF
TRBV5-6,-,18,TRBJ2-2,-,TGTGCCAGCAGCGGACTGGGAGTAGGAGGGGTATACACCGGGGAGCTGTTTTTT,CASSGLGVGGVYTGELFF
TRBV5-1,-,13,TRBJ1-2,-,TGCGCCAGCAGCTTGACAGGTTCCTATGGCTACACCTTC,CASSLTGSYGYTF
TRBV28,-,15,TRBJ1-1,-,TGTGCCAGCAGTTTAGATGACGGAGAGAACACTGAAGCTTTCTTT,CASSLDDGENTEAFF
TRBV11-2,-,18,TRBJ2-5,-,TGTGCCAGCTTCCCAATTAAAGAGGACACCACCCTCCCGGAGACCCAGTACTTC,CASFPIKEDTTLPETQYF
TRBV28,-,14,TRBJ1-4,TRBD1,TGTGCCAGCAGTTTTTGGGACAGGGGTGAAAAACTGTTTTTT,CASSFWDRGEKLFF
TRBV6-4,-,15,TRBJ2-1,TRBD1,TGTGCCAGCCGGCCGACAGGGGGAAGTGGGGATGAGCAGTTCTTC,CASRPTGGSGDEQFF
TRBV2,once,10,TRBJ2-5,-,TGTGCCAGCAGCGGGGAGACCCAGTACTTC,CASSGETQYF
TRBV6-1,once,15,TRBJ1-5,TRBD1,TGTGCCAGCAGTGATTTGGCAGGGGGCGGTCAGCCCCAGCATTTT,CASSDLAGGGQPQHF
TRBV5-5,-,15,TRBJ1-3,-,TGTGCCAGCAGCTCCGGCCAGGGGCTTGGAAACACCACATATTTT,CASSSGQGLGNTTYF
TRBV5-1,-,15,TRBJ1-2,TRBD1,TGCGCCAGCAGCCCCACCCCGACAGGGAACTATGGCTACACCTTC,CASSPTPTGNYGYTF
TRBV6-1,-,16,TRBJ2-3,-,TGTGCCAGCAGTGAAGCCGTGGGGGGCGGGGGAGATACGCAGTATTTT,CASSEAVGGGGDTQYF
TRBV5-1,-,16,TRBJ2-3,TRBD2,TGCGCCAGCAGCTTGGAGCGGGGGGGAGTCACAGATACGCAGTATTTT,CASSLERGGVTDTQYF
TRBV28,-,14,TRBJ2-5,TRBD2,TGTGCCAGCACCTCTAGCGGGGGGGGAGAGACCCAGTACTTC,CASTSSGGGETQYF
TRBV28,-,15,TRBJ1-2,-,TGTGCCAGCATGAGAGGGAGGGACACCCTTTATGGCTACACCTTC,CASMRGRDTLYGYTF
TRBV7-6,-,15,TRBJ1-5,-,TGTGCCAGCAGCTTTAGCCGGGATCGCAAACAGCCCCAGCATTTT,CASSFSRDRKQPQHF
TRBV7-2,-,15,TRBJ2-7,-,TGTGCCAGCAGCTTGTTCGACTTGGGCAACTACGAGCAGTACTTC,CASSLFDLGNYEQYF
TRBV5-1,once,15,TRBJ1-2,TRBD1,TGCGCCAGCACCACCACCGACGGGACAGGGAACGGCTACACCTTC,CASTTTDGTGNGYTF
TRBV10-3,-,14,TRBJ2-2,-,TGTGCCATCAGTGATGGTCCGGACACCGGGGAGCTGTTTTTT,CAISDGPDTGELFF
TRBV6-1,once,14,TRBJ1-4,-,TGTGCCAGCATACCGGACAGCTTGAATGAAAAACTGTTTTTT,CASIPDSLNEKLFF
TRBV7-7,-,14,TRBJ2-5,TRBD1,TGTGCTAGCAGCTTAACCGGGACAGAAGAGACCCAGTACTTC,CASSLTGTEETQYF
TRBV29-1,few,14,TRBJ2-7,TRBD1,TGCAGCGCCGCTCGCAACGACAGGGGTTACGAGCAGTACTTC,CSAARNDRGYEQYF
TRBV2,-,11,TRBJ2-7,-,TGTGCCAGCAGTGCGGGATACGAGCAGTACTTC,CASSAGYEQYF